The TCR beta chain under discussion was sequenced for a study of blood T cells in healthy people across ages. The authors isolated at least 6 million PBMCs per sample. Total RNA, at least 5.5 micrograms per sample, came from PBMCs. From germline, CDR1 is SQVTM and CDR2 ANQGSEA. This CDR3 region has 14 residues. The ends were cut back, 3 bases at V and 4 bases at J, with 15 bases in the middle. Together with a sample-barcoded 5' primer, a J-beta primer mix was included in a second PCR lasting about 7 to 11 cycles. A tag from a template-switch adaptor with 12 random nucleotides marked each cDNA molecule. TCRdb fed the 5' RACE reads into MiXCR, producing one record per CDR3 protein. The sample includes 1,800,000 or so distinct CDR3 sequences, 35% to 50% of them seen just once.

V gene TRBV29-1 combines with J gene TRBJ2-5; D might be TRBD1 or TRBD2, each matching 5 bases. The sequence came from a human donor in good health. Sequenced: blood. The CDR3 region is CSVEAGARRETQYF. Here the CDR3 DNA reads TGCAGCGTTGAGGCCGGGGCGCGAAGAGAGACCCAGTACTTC.